This TCR beta chain comes out of a study of T cells in localized non-small cell lung cancer. General observations from the study: Within adjacent lung there appeared a median roughly 60 of the top 100 tumor clones. Adjacent uninvolved lung had the highest clonality, suggesting focused antigen responses.

A note on this clone: Its specificity is not known.

Some clones are missing from TCRdb's copy, which holds only in-frame ones; the method was immunoSEQ multiplex PCR. The table includes some 25,000 clones, roughly 90% detected once. Germline CDR1 MNHEY, CDR2 SVGAGI. The V gene lost 3 bases and the J gene lost 0 bases, with 12 bases spanning the gap. CDR3 length: 15 amino acids. The rearrangement joins TRBV6-5 to TRBJ2-7; D may be TRBD2 (6 bases). The input for sequencing was PBMCs, taken before any cancer treatment. The receptor was isolated from a man aged 40 to 75 with stage II lung adenocarcinoma. CDR3 region: CASSYGGANSYEQYF. CDR3 sequence (DNA): TGTGCCAGCAGTTATGGAGGGGCTAACTCCTACGAGCAGTACTTC.